A selection of T cell receptor beta chains follows, all from one sample in a study of low-dose radiotherapy and immunotherapy resistance in tumors. One entry per CDR3 protein results from TCRdb running MiXCR on the reads. The data contain more than 50,000 distinct CDR3 sequences, 23% of them singletons. Sequences were derived from PBMCs, sampled after low-dose radiotherapy plus immunotherapy. The receptor set was obtained from a male donor with prostate cancer. Both conserved end residues are part of each CDR3. The D gene is left open where the match is weak. Some rows have no size entry. The others give once, few or many, or a class for an expanded clone.

D: .
J: TRBJ2-2
size: many
V: TRBV7-6
DNA: TGTGCCAGCAGAATAGCGCACGGGGCCGGGGAGCTGTTTTTT
CDR3: CASRIAHGAGELFF

D: .
J: TRBJ2-3
size: many
V: TRBV27
DNA: TGTGCCAGCAAAGACTCCCCCGGAGATACGCAGTATTTT
CDR3: CASKDSPGDTQYF

D: TRBD2
J: TRBJ2-3
size: .
V: TRBV4-2
DNA: TGTGCCAGCAGCCAAGGTCCAGCGGGGGCTTCAGATACGCAGTATTTT
CDR3: CASSQGPAGASDTQYF

D: TRBD2
J: TRBJ2-5
size: many
V: TRBV20-1
DNA: TGCAGTGCTAGACCGGTTACGGGGAGGGGAGAGACCCAGTACTTC
CDR3: CSARPVTGRGETQYF

D: .
J: TRBJ2-3
size: many
V: TRBV7-6
DNA: TGTGCCAGCAGCTTATTAGAGCTGGATACGCAGTATTTT
CDR3: CASSLLELDTQYF

D: TRBD2
J: TRBJ2-3
size: many
V: TRBV5-1
DNA: TGCGCCAGCAGCTTGGACGGGGGGTCCACAGATACGCAGTATTTT
CDR3: CASSLDGGSTDTQYF

D: TRBD1
J: TRBJ2-1
size: few
V: TRBV30
DNA: TGTGCCTGGAGTGCGACAGGGGGTTTCGATGAGCAGTTCTTC
CDR3: CAWSATGGFDEQFF

D: .
J: TRBJ1-3
size: many
V: TRBV9
DNA: TGTGCCAGCAGCGTAGCTCTCGCGGACCGCTCTGGAAACACCATATATTTT
CDR3: CASSVALADRSGNTIYF

D: .
J: TRBJ2-1
size: many
V: TRBV28
DNA: TGTGCCAGCAATAGACAAGGGGGGCAGGGTGAGCAGTTCTTC
CDR3: CASNRQGGQGEQFF

D: .
J: TRBJ2-2
size: many
V: TRBV19
DNA: TGTGCCAGTGGAGGTCGGTGGCCCGGGGAGCTGTTTTTT
CDR3: CASGGRWPGELFF

D: .
J: TRBJ1-4
size: many
V: TRBV13
DNA: TGTGCCAGCAGCCTTAGGGACCTTGGGAAAAAACTGTTTTTT
CDR3: CASSLRDLGKKLFF

D: TRBD2
J: TRBJ2-1
size: many
V: TRBV24-1
DNA: TGTGCCACAGCCGGGACTAGCGGGATGGGTGAGCAGTTCTTC
CDR3: CATAGTSGMGEQFF

D: .
J: TRBJ2-7
size: once
V: TRBV3-1
DNA: TGTGCCAGCAGCCCTCTCACTCGGGGCCCGGGGCCCGCGCTTTCCTGCGAGCAGTACTTC
CDR3: CASSPLTRGPGPALSCEQYF

D: .
J: TRBJ2-3
size: once
V: TRBV5-4
DNA: TGTGCCAGCAGCTCCGGGGATACGCAGTATTTT
CDR3: CASSSGDTQYF

D: .
J: TRBJ2-1
size: medium-sized
V: TRBV7-9
DNA: TGTGCCAGCAGCAAGGAACGGGATGAGCAGTTCTTC
CDR3: CASSKERDEQFF

D: TRBD2
J: TRBJ2-1
size: many
V: TRBV20-1
DNA: TGCAGTGCTAGGGAGGAAGGACTAGCGGGAGGCCGAATCTACAATGAGCAGTTCTTC
CDR3: CSAREEGLAGGRIYNEQFF

D: TRBD1
J: TRBJ2-7
size: .
V: TRBV4-3
DNA: TGCGCCAGCAGCCAGGACAGGGGGCCGTACGAGCAGTACTTC
CDR3: CASSQDRGPYEQYF

D: .
J: TRBJ1-6
size: .
V: TRBV27
DNA: TGTGCCAGCAGACACACAGGGTATAGTTCACCCCTCCACTTT
CDR3: CASRHTGYSSPLHF

D: .
J: TRBJ1-4
size: many
V: TRBV2
DNA: TGTGCCAGCAGAGGGGGTACAACTAATGAAAAACTGTTTTTT
CDR3: CASRGGTTNEKLFF

D: .
J: TRBJ2-2
size: many
V: TRBV5-1
DNA: TGCGCCAGCAGCCCTGACCCAGGGATCGGGGAGCTGTTTTTT
CDR3: CASSPDPGIGELFF

D: TRBD2
J: TRBJ2-1
size: .
V: TRBV5-1
DNA: TGCGCCAGCAGCTTGGTGGGACTAGCGGGAGGCGGGAGCTCCTACAATGAGCAGTTCTTC
CDR3: CASSLVGLAGGGSSYNEQFF

D: TRBD1
J: TRBJ2-7
size: many
V: TRBV11-2
DNA: TGTGCCAGCAGCCTACGGCTGGGACAGGGGATTGAAGAGCAGTACTTC
CDR3: CASSLRLGQGIEEQYF

D: .
J: TRBJ2-5
size: .
V: TRBV20-1
DNA: TGCAGTGCATACGCGCGGACCCAAGAGACCCAGTACTTC
CDR3: CSAYARTQETQYF

D: TRBD1
J: TRBJ1-6
size: many
V: TRBV3-1
DNA: TGTGCCAGCAGCCTGGGACAGAGAAATTCACCCCTCCACTTT
CDR3: CASSLGQRNSPLHF

D: TRBD2
J: TRBJ2-7
size: many
V: TRBV3-1
DNA: TGTGCCAGCAGCCGGGACTACCGGAGGAACTACGAGCAGTACTTC
CDR3: CASSRDYRRNYEQYF

D: .
J: TRBJ1-2
size: .
V: TRBV3-1
DNA: TGTGCCAGCAGCAGAAAAGGGAACAGGGTATGCTATGGCTACACCTTC
CDR3: CASSRKGNRVCYGYTF

D: .
J: TRBJ2-5
size: many
V: TRBV7-7
DNA: TGTGCTAGCAGCTTATCTTCCAGAACAGAGACCCAGTACTTC
CDR3: CASSLSSRTETQYF

D: TRBD2
J: TRBJ2-2
size: many
V: TRBV5-1
DNA: TGCGCCAGCAGCTGGCGGACTAGCCGGAACACCGGGGAGCTGTTTTTT
CDR3: CASSWRTSRNTGELFF

D: TRBD2
J: TRBJ2-7
size: .
V: TRBV30
DNA: TGTGCCTCTCGGGACAATAGCGGGAGGGCCTACGAGCAGTACTTC
CDR3: CASRDNSGRAYEQYF

D: .
J: TRBJ1-2
size: many
V: TRBV5-1
DNA: TGCGCCAGCGGCAGTAACTATGGCTACACCTTC
CDR3: CASGSNYGYTF

D: TRBD1
J: TRBJ2-1
size: .
V: TRBV11-2
DNA: TGTGCCAGCAGCTCGACAGGGGGGGCCGATGAGCAGTTCTTC
CDR3: CASSSTGGADEQFF